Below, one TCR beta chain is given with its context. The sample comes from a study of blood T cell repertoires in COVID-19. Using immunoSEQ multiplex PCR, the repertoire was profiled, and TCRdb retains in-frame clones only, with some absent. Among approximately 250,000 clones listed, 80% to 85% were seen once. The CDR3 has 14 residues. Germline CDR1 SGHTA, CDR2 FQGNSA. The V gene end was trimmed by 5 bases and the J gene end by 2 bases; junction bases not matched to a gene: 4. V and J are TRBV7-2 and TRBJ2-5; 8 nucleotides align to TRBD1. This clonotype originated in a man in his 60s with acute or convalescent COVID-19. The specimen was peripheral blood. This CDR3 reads CASSGRQGQETQYF. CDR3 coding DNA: TGTGCCAGCAGCGGAAGACAGGGGCAAGAGACCCAGTACTTC. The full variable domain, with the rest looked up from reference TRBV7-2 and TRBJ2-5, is GAGVSQSPSNKVTEKGKDVELRCDPISGHTALYWYRQSLGQGLEFLIYFQGNSAPDKSGLPSDRFSAERTGGSVSTLTIQRTQQEDSAVYLCASSGRQGQETQYFGPGTRLLVL.